This T cell receptor (beta chain) derives from a study of blood T cell repertoires in COVID-19. V shed 5 bases, J shed 0 bases, and the junction held 6 bases outside the gene matches. This CDR3 has 15 residues. Per the germline V gene, CDR1 is MNHNY and CDR2 is SVGAGI (reference sequence). Some clones are missing from TCRdb's copy, which holds only in-frame ones; the method was immunoSEQ multiplex PCR. Altogether nearly 110,000 clones are present, 60% to 85% being singletons, with the ten largest covering 4.3%. The receptor was derived from a man between 65 and 85 years old with acute or convalescent COVID-19. The genes are TRBV6-6 and TRBJ1-1; TRBD1 aligns across 7 bases. The sequenced sample consisted of peripheral blood. CDR3 DNA sequence: TGTGCCAGCAGTCTACAGGGGACCCTGAACACTGAAGCTTTCTTT. Protein sequence: CASSLQGTLNTEAFF.